Presented here are 18 T cell receptor beta chains from one specimen sequenced in a study of immune evolution from preneoplasia to lung adenocarcinoma (dated by TCRdb to the early 2020s). Libraries were prepared through the immunoSEQ multiplex PCR assay. Sourced from immuneACCESS, this table was stored by TCRdb with only in-frame sequences that have V and J called. A share of the clones is absent; for the studies checked, an unresolved V gene accounts for under half, and the remainder has no known explanation. The sample has 5,700 or so clones on record, 80% to 90% of them singletons. The leading ten clones occupy over 6% of the sample. Sequencing was done on a sample of FFPE adjacent normal lung tissue. The receptor source for this set is a donor at least 70 years old with lung adenocarcinoma.

The chain links TRBV10-1 to TRBJ2-4; D tentatively fits TRBD1 or TRBD2 (5 bases each). Trimming stripped 6 bases from V and 16 bases from J, with 16 bases between. The CDR3 is 11 amino acids. Germline values: CDR1 WNHNN, CDR2 SYGVQD (reference sequence). The CDR3 DNA sequence: TGCGCCAGCAGCGGATCCGGGACCGTCTACTTC. This sequence encodes CASSGSGTVYF.

This clone showed up just a few times. V gene TRBV14 combines with J gene TRBJ2-5; 11 nucleotides line up with TRBD1. The CDR3 consists of 18 residues. V dropped 1 base and J dropped 2; count of bases not matched to a gene: 9. The germline gives CDR1 SGHDN, CDR2 FVKESK. The CDR3 coding sequence is TGTGCCAGCAGCCAAGGCCCCCGGGACAGGGGGTTTCAAGAGACCCAGTACTTC. It encodes CASSQGPRDRGFQETQYF.

The V and J genes are TRBV10-1 and TRBJ2-7; D is perhaps TRBD2 (6 bases). V lost 1 base to trimming and J lost 4 bases, with 11 bases between them. There are 14 residues in the CDR3. Germline V CDR1 and CDR2: WNHNN, SYGVQD (reference sequence). The CDR3 sequence: CASSEFPGLYEQYF. In DNA, the CDR3 is TGCGCCAGCAGTGAGTTCCCGGGACTTTACGAGCAGTACTTC.

The DNA of the CDR3 is TGCAGCGCCGGGGACAGGAACTCCTACGAGCAGTACTTC. Amino acid sequence: CSAGDRNSYEQYF. This rearrangement joins TRBV29-1 to TRBJ2-7, with TRBD1 matching 8 bases. The germline V gene encodes CDR1 SQVTM and CDR2 ANQGSEA. V lost 7 bases and J lost 0; bases outside the gene matches: 5. This CDR3 contains 13 residues.

The chain employs TRBV21-1 and TRBJ2-7; the D call in the table, TRBD2, was not verified against the DNA. TRBV21-1 is reported as a pseudogene. This CDR3 has 16 amino acids. This CDR3 reads CASSKDYKGPSVEQYF. The CDR3 bases are TGTGCCAGCAGCAAGGACTACAAGGGACCGTCAGTAGAGCAGTACTTC.

The V and J genes are TRBV30 and TRBJ2-5; a weak D match, TRBD2 (5 bases). Germline CDR1 and CDR2: GTSNPN and SVGIG (reference sequence). Trimming took off 2 bases at V and 4 bases at J, with 11 bases between the two ends. This CDR3 region has 13 residues. The CDR3 coding sequence is TGTGCCTGGAGTCGCGCTAGCCGAGAGACCCAGTACTTC. This codes for CAWSRASRETQYF.

In its sample, this clone was seen a few times. The chain joins TRBV11-3 to TRBJ2-5; either TRBD1 or TRBD2 may fit D (5 bases each). The ends were cut back, 5 bases at V and 5 bases at J, with 18 bases in the middle. The CDR3 is 15 residues long. Germline V gene lookup returns CDR1 SGHNT and CDR2 YENEEA. The CDR3 spells CASSGSSGTRETQYF. The DNA for the CDR3 is TGTGCCAGCAGCGGAAGTTCGGGGACGAGGGAGACCCAGTACTTC.

The chain joins TRBV7-2 to TRBJ2-5, with 12 bases aligning to TRBD2. The CDR3 consists of 18 residues. V dropped 0 bases and J dropped 5; count of bases not matched to a gene: 10. The V gene's germline CDR1 is SGHTA and CDR2 FQGNSA. The CDR3 protein is CASSLAGGWTSGMETQYF. The CDR3 bases are TGTGCCAGCAGCTTAGCAGGGGGGTGGACTAGCGGGATGGAGACCCAGTACTTC.

The CDR3: CASSLGGVTGTEAFF. The CDR3 coding sequence is TGTGCCAGCAGCTTAGGGGGGGTCACTGGCACTGAAGCTTTCTTT. This rearrangement joins TRBV11-2 to TRBJ1-1, with D possibly TRBD1 on 5 matching bases. This CDR3 region has 15 residues. The V end lost 1 base, the J end lost 4 bases, and 13 bases lay between the germline ends. The germline gives CDR1 SGHAT, CDR2 FQNNGV. Using reference TRBV11-2 and TRBJ1-1 for the parts outside the CDR3, the full variable domain is EAGVAQSPRYKIIEKRQSVAFWCNPISGHATLYWYQQILGQGPKLLIQFQNNGVVDDSQLPKDRFSAERLKGVDSTLKIQPAKLEDSAVYLCASSLGGVTGTEAFFGQGTRLTVV.

CDR3 region: CASSGDMYTEAFF. The CDR3 DNA follows: TGTGCCAGCAGCGGAGACATGTATACTGAAGCTTTCTTT. V and J are TRBV11-2 and TRBJ1-1, with D uncertain. Trimming removed 5 bases from V and 5 bases from J, with 12 bases in between. CDR3 size: 13 residues. Germline values: CDR1 SGHAT, CDR2 FQNNGV.

The J gene is TRBJ1-3, the V gene TRBV6-1; the match to TRBD1 covers 8 bases. There are 14 residues in the CDR3. The germline gives CDR1 MNHNS, CDR2 SASEGT. V lost 10 bases, J lost 4 bases, and 9 bases stayed unmatched. CDR3 sequence (DNA): TGTGCCAACCAAGCCCGGGACAGGGGAAACACCATATATTTT. Encoded protein: CANQARDRGNTIYF.

This clone was detected once. The rearrangement links TRBV7-2 to TRBJ1-5; a possible D gene is TRBD1 (5 bases). Germline CDR1 is SGHTA and CDR2 is FQGNSA. This CDR3 region has 13 residues. Trimming cost V 4 bases and J 7 bases, with 11 bases left between them. For the CDR3, the DNA is TGTGCCAGCAGCTCAGGGATGGGGCAGCCCCAGCATTTT. Its protein is CASSSGMGQPQHF.

The chain uses TRBV7-2 and TRBJ1-2; D gene unclear. The V and J ends lost 1 base and 5 bases respectively, with 8 bases between them. There are 13 residues in the CDR3. Germline loops: CDR1 SGHTA, CDR2 FQGNSA. In nucleotides, the CDR3 is TGTGCCAGCAGCTTAGTGGAGCTTTATGGCTACACCTTC. Protein sequence: CASSLVELYGYTF.

This clone came up a few times. The chain uses TRBV5-1 and TRBJ2-7; D perhaps matches TRBD1 (5 bases). Germline CDR1 reads SGHRS; CDR2 reads YFSETQ. The CDR3 length is 14 residues. Trimming shortened V by 0 bases and J by 5 bases, and 12 bases separated the two germline ends. The CDR3 here is CASSLGQKRHEQYF. CDR3 DNA sequence: TGCGCCAGCAGCTTGGGACAGAAAAGGCACGAGCAGTACTTC. Combining the CDR3 with reference TRBV5-1 and TRBJ2-7 gives the whole variable domain KAGVTQTPRYLIKTRGQQVTLSCSPISGHRSVSWYQQTPGQGLQFLFEYFSETQRNKGNFPGRFSGRQFSNSRSEMNVSTLELGDSALYLCASSLGQKRHEQYFGPGTRLTVT.

The J gene is TRBJ2-5, the V gene TRBV7-6, with 10 bases aligning to TRBD2. J lost 5 bases, V lost 5 bases, and 8 bases had no gene match. Germline lookup yields CDR1 SGHVS and CDR2 FNYEAQ. The CDR3 is 15 residues long. The CDR3 sequence: CASSRQAGGVETQYF. The CDR3 DNA sequence: TGTGCCAGCAGCCGCCAAGCGGGAGGGGTTGAGACCCAGTACTTC.

The rearrangement links TRBV5-1 to TRBJ2-5; D gene ambiguous. This CDR3 has 15 residues. The V gene's germline CDR1 is SGHRS and CDR2 YFSETQ. V was pared by 4 bases and J by 4 bases, with 17 bases between. The CDR3 coding sequence is TGCGCCAGCAGCCCCATCGAGACACGTTCAGAGACCCAGTACTTC. Protein sequence: CASSPIETRSETQYF.

This clone was detected once. The chain couples TRBV10-3 to TRBJ2-7; D gene ambiguous. Germline V lookup: CDR1 ENHRY, CDR2 SYGVKD. The CDR3 spans 12 residues. V was pared by 6 bases and J by 3 bases, with 9 bases between. CDR3 DNA: TGTGCCATCAGCCCCGGCGGCTACGAGCAGTACTTC. It translates to CAISPGGYEQYF.

The rearrangement joins TRBV6-1 to TRBJ1-5; maybe TRBD1 (5 bases). The CDR3 extends over 15 amino acids. The V end lost 9 bases, the J end lost 3 bases, and 18 bases lay between the germline ends. Looked up from germline, CDR1 is MNHNS and CDR2 is SASEGT. The CDR3: CASTAQGPSNQPQHF. The CDR3 DNA follows: TGTGCCAGTACGGCCCAGGGACCATCCAATCAGCCCCAGCATTTT.